The entry below gives a single TCR beta chain sequence along with its context. This CDR3 contains 16 residues. This sample was taken from a study of T cell changes during pregnancy in multiple sclerosis. Clones were sequenced by immunoSEQ multiplex PCR, and TCRdb holds only the in-frame ones, with some missing. The sample records around 100,000 clones, around 91% being singletons. The V gene is TRBV21-1, the J gene TRBJ1-1. TRBV21-1 is designated a pseudogene. Sequencing used peripheral blood, obtained after pregnancy. The sequence derives from a female donor with multiple sclerosis, enrolled in a pregnancy study. The CDR3 coding sequence is TGTGCCAGCAGCAAAGCGCTTCCTGCCCGGGTGACTGAAGCTTTCTTT. This gives the protein CASSKALPARVTEAFF.